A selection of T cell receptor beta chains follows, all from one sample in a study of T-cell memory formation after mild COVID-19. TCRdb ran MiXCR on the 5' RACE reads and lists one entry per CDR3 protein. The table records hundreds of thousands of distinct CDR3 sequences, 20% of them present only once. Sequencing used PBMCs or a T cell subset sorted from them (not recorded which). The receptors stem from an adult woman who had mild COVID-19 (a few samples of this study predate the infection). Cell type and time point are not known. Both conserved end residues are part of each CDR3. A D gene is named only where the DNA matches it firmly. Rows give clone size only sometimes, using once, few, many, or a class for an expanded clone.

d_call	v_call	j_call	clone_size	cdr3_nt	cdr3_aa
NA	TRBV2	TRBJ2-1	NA	TGTGCCAGCACCGAGACTGTTGTCGGTGAGCAGTTCTTC	CASTETVVGEQFF
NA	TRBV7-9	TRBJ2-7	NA	TGTGCCAGCCGACCCCTGGCTAGCAACGAGCAGTACTTC	CASRPLASNEQYF
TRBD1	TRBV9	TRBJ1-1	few	TGTGCCAGCAGCGTAGCAGGGGGCATTCAAGCTTTCTTT	CASSVAGGIQAFF
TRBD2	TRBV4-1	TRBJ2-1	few	TGCGCCAGCAGCCAAGAGAACGGGGGGGCGACTTATGAGCAGTTCTTC	CASSQENGGATYEQFF
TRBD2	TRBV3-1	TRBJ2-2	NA	TGTGCCAGCAGCCAAGATCCGGGTAGCGGGGAAGGGCGCACCGGGGAGCTGTTTTTT	CASSQDPGSGEGRTGELFF
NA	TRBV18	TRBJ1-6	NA	TGTGCCAGCTCACCAAGCGGGGGAGGGAGTTCACCCCTCCACTTT	CASSPSGGGSSPLHF
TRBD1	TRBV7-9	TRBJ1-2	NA	TGTGCCAGTACTCGGGACAGGGGAGGAGGCTACACCTTC	CASTRDRGGGYTF
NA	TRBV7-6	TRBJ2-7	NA	TGTGCCAGCAGCCCCACTCGAAGGGGGGCAGGGGCCTACGAGCAGTACTTC	CASSPTRRGAGAYEQYF
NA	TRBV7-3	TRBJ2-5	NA	TGTGCCAGCAGCTTAGGGACACAGCGGAGGGGGGAGACCCAGTACTTC	CASSLGTQRRGETQYF
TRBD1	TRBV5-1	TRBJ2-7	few	TGCGCCAGCAGCTGGGACAGTGAGTACGAGCAGTACTTC	CASSWDSEYEQYF
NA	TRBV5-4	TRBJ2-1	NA	TGTGCCAGCAGCTCGACCGACCTTATCTACAATGAGCAGTTCTTC	CASSSTDLIYNEQFF
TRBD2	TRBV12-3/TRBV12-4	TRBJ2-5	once	TGTGCCAGCAGGCACAATCCCGGGACTAGCGGGGGCGAGACCCAGTACTTC	CASRHNPGTSGGETQYF
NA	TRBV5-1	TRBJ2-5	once	TGCGCCAGCACCACTCGGGGGTGGGAGACCCAGTACTTC	CASTTRGWETQYF
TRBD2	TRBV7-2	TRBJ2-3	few	TGTGCCAGCAGCCCCGGGGGGGGCCCCCTCGCAGATACGCAGTATTTT	CASSPGGGPLADTQYF
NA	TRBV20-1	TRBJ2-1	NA	TGCAGTGCTATTCGGCGCCGCAATGAGCAGTTCTTC	CSAIRRRNEQFF
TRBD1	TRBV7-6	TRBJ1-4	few	TGTGCCAGCAGCTCAGAACCCCTCCGACAGGGGGCTAATGAAAAACTGTTTTTT	CASSSEPLRQGANEKLFF
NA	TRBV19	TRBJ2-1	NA	TGTGCCAGTAGTACCGACGGCCTCCCTTGGACATCCTACAATGAGCAGTTCTTC	CASSTDGLPWTSYNEQFF
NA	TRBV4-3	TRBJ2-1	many	TGCGCCAGCAGCCCAGAGTTTGGGGGGGCAAATGAGCAGTTCTTC	CASSPEFGGANEQFF
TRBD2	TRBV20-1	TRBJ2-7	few	TGCAGTGCTAGAGGAACTAGCGCAAGCTACGAGCAGTACTTC	CSARGTSASYEQYF
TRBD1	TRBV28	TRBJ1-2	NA	TGTGCCAGCATCGCGGACAGGCGAGGAGGCTACACCTTC	CASIADRRGGYTF
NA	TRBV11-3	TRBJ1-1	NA	TGTGCCAGCAGCTTAGATCTGATGGATAGCGGGTACACTGAAGCTTTCTTT	CASSLDLMDSGYTEAFF
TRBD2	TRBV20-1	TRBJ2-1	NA	TGCAGTGCTCTTCCGGGGGGGAACAATGAGCAGTTCTTC	CSALPGGNNEQFF
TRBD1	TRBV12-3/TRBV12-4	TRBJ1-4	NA	TGTGCCAGCAGTCCTGGGACAGGGACTAATGAAAAACTGTTTTTT	CASSPGTGTNEKLFF
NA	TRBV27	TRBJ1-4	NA	TGTGCCTCCCTAGGACGAGGAACGTACCCCGAAAAACTGTTTTTT	CASLGRGTYPEKLFF
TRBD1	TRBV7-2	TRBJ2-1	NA	TGTGCCAGCAGGACTAAGACAGGGTTGGTTTTCAATGAGCAGTTCTTC	CASRTKTGLVFNEQFF
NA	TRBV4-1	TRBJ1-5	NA	TGCGCCAGCAGCCAAGTGTTCACAGTAGAATATCAGCCCCAGCATTTT	CASSQVFTVEYQPQHF
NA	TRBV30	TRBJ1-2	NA	TGTGCCTGGAGTCTCAGGGTTCCTAACTATGGCTACACCTTC	CAWSLRVPNYGYTF
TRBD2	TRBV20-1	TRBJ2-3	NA	TGCAGTGCTAGGGAGAGTAGGGCGGGGGAGTTCACAGATACGCAGTATTTT	CSARESRAGEFTDTQYF
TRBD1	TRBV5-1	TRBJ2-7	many	TGCGCCAGCAGCTTGGAACAGGGGCCGTACGAGCAGTACTTC	CASSLEQGPYEQYF
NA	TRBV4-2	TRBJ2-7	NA	TGTGCCAGCAGCCAGACAGCCTACGAGCAGTACTTC	CASSQTAYEQYF
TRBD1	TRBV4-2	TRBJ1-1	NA	TGTGCCAGCAGCCAGGATACGACAGGGGCTAGGATGGACACTGAAGCTTTCTTT	CASSQDTTGARMDTEAFF
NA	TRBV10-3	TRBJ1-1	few	TGTGCCATCAGGATGAACACTGAAGCTTTCTTT	CAIRMNTEAFF
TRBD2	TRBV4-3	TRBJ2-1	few	TGCGCCAGCAGCCGAGGAACAGCGGGAGTGTATGAGCAGTTCTTC	CASSRGTAGVYEQFF
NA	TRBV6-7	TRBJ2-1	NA	TGTGCCAGCAGTACTGAGAGGATCGGCCGTGAGCAGTTCTTC	CASSTERIGREQFF
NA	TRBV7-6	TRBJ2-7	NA	TGTGCCAGCAGCTTAAATAGAGGGGACGAGCAGTACTTC	CASSLNRGDEQYF
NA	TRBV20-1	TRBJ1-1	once	TGCAGTGCTAGGCCTTATGGGGGTAACACTGAAGCTTTCTTT	CSARPYGGNTEAFF
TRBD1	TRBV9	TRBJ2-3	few	TGTGCCAGCAGCGTCCTCCCGACAGGGACAGATACGCAGTATTTT	CASSVLPTGTDTQYF
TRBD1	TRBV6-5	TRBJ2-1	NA	TGTGCCAGCAGAGAAGACAGGGGACCCTACAATGAGCAGTTCTTC	CASREDRGPYNEQFF
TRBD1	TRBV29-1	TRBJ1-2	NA	TGCAGCGTTGACAGGGGGCTTGGGTATGGCTACACCTTC	CSVDRGLGYGYTF
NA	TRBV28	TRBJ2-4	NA	TGTGCCAGCAGTCCCAGGTTGAACATTCAGTACTTC	CASSPRLNIQYF
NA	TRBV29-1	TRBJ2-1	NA	TGCAGCGTTGTTCGGACGGACCGGGGGGAGCAGTTCTTC	CSVVRTDRGEQFF
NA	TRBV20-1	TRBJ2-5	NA	TGCAGTGCCACCCTAGCGACAGGACAAGAGACCCAGTACTTC	CSATLATGQETQYF
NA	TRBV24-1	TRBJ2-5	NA	TGTGCCACCAAGGATCCCGCCGAGACCCAGTACTTC	CATKDPAETQYF
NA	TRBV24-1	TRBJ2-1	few	TGTGCCACCAGTGAAGGTTTTGAGCAGTTCTTC	CATSEGFEQFF
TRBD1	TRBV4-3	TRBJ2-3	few	TGCGCCAGCAGCCAAGACAGGGGGCGGGGAGATACGCAGTATTTT	CASSQDRGRGDTQYF
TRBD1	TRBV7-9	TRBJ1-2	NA	TGTGCCAGCAGCCAGAAAAACACTCGGGACAGGATACGCTATGGCTACACCTTC	CASSQKNTRDRIRYGYTF
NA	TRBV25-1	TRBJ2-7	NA	TGTGCCAGCAGTGAATCCGACAGCTCCTCGCGAGAGCAGTACTTC	CASSESDSSSREQYF